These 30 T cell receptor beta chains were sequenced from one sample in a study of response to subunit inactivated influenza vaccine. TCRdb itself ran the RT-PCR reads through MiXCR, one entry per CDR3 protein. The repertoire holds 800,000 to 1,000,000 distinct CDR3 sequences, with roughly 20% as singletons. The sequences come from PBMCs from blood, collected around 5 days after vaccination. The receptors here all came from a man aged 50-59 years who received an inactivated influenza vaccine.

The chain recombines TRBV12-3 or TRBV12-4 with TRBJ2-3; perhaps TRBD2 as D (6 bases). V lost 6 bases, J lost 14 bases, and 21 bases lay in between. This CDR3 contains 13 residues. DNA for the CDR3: TGTGCCAGCAGCCCTACCCTGGGAGGTTGGGCGTATTTT. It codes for CASSPTLGGWAYF.

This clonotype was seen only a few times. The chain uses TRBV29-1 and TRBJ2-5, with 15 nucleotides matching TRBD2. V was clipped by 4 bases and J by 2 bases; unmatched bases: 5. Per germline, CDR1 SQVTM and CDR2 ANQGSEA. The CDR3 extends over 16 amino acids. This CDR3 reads CSVAGTSGGTQETQYF. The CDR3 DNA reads TGCAGCGTTGCTGGGACTAGCGGGGGGACTCAAGAGACCCAGTACTTC.

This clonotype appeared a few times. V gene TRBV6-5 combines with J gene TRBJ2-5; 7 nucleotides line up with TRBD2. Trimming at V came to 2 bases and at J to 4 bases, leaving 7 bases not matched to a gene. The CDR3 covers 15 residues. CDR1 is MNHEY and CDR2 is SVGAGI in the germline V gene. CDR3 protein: CASSYDGGFRETQYF. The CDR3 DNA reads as TGTGCCAGCAGTTACGACGGGGGGTTTCGAGAGACCCAGTACTTC.

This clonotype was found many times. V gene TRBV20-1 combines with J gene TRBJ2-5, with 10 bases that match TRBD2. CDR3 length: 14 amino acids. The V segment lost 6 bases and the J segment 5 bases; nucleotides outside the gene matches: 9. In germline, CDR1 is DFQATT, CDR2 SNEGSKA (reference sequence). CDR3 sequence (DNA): TGCAGTGCACCTGCTAGCGGGAGCTTGGAGACCCAGTACTTC. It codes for CSAPASGSLETQYF.

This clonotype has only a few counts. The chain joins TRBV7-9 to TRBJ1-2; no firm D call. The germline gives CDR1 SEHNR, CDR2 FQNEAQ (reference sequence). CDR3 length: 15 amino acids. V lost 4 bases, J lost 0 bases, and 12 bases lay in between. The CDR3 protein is CASSYDGLANYGYTF. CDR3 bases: TGTGCCAGCAGCTACGACGGGCTAGCTAACTATGGCTACACCTTC.

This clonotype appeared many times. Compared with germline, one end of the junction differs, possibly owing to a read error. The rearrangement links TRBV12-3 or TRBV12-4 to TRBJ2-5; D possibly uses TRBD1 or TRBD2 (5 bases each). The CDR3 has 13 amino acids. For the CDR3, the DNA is TGCGCCAGCAGCTTGAGGGGCGGGGAGACCCAGTACTTC. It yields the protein CASSLRGGETQYF.

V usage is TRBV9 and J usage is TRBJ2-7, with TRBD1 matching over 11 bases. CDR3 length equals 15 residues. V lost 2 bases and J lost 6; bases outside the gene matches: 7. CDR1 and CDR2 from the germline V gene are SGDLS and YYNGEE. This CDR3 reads CASSVTGTGGSEQYF. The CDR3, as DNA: TGTGCCAGCAGCGTTACCGGGACAGGGGGTTCCGAGCAGTACTTC.

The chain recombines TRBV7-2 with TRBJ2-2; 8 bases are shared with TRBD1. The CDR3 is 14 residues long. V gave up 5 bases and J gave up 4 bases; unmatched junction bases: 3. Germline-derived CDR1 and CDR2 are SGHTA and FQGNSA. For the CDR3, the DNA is TGTGCCAGCAGCCATACAGGGGGCACCGGGGAGCTGTTTTTT. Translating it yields CASSHTGGTGELFF.

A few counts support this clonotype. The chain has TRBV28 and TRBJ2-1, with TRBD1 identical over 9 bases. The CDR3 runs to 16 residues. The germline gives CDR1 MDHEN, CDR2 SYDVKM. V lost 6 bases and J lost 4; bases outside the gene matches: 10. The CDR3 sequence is CASRLPGQGVYNEQFF. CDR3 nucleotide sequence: TGTGCCAGCAGGCTACCGGGACAGGGAGTTTACAATGAGCAGTTCTTC. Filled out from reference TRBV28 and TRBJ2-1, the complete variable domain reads DVKVTQSSRYLVKRTGEKVFLECVQDMDHENMFWYRQDPGLGLRLIYFSYDVKMKEKGDIPEGYSVSREKKERFSLILESASTNQTSMYLCASRLPGQGVYNEQFFGPGTRLTVL.

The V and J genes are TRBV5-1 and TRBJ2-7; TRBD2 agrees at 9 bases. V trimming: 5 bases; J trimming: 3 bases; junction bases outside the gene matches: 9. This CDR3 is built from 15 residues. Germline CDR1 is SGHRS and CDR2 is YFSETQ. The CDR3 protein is CASRLLAGANYEQYF. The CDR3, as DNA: TGCGCCAGCAGACTCTTAGCGGGGGCCAACTACGAGCAGTACTTC.

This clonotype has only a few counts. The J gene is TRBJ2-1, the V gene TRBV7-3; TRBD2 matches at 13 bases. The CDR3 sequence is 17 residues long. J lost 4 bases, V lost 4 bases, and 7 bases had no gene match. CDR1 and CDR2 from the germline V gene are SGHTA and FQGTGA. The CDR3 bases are TGTGCCAGCAGCTCCGGGTCACTAGCGGGAGGGTACAATGAGCAGTTCTTC. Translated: CASSSGSLAGGYNEQFF.

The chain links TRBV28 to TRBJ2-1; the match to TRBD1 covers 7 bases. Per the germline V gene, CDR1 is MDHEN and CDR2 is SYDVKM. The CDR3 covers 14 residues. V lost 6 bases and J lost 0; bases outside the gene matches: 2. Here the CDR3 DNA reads TGTGCCAGCAGGACAGGGCTCTCCTACAATGAGCAGTTCTTC. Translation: CASRTGLSYNEQFF. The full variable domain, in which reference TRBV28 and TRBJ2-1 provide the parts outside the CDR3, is DVKVTQSSRYLVKRTGEKVFLECVQDMDHENMFWYRQDPGLGLRLIYFSYDVKMKEKGDIPEGYSVSREKKERFSLILESASTNQTSMYLCASRTGLSYNEQFFGPGTRLTVL.

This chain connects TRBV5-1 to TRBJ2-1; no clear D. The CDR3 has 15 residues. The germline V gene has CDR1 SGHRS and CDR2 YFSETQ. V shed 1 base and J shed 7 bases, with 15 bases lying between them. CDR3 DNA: TGCGCCAGCAGCTTGATGACTCCAACCCTGAATGAGCAGTTCTTC. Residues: CASSLMTPTLNEQFF.

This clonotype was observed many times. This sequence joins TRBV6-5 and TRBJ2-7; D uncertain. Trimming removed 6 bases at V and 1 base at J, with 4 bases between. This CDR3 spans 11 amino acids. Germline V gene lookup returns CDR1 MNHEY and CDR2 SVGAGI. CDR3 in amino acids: CASRASYEQYF. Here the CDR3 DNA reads TGTGCCAGCAGGGCGTCCTACGAGCAGTACTTC.

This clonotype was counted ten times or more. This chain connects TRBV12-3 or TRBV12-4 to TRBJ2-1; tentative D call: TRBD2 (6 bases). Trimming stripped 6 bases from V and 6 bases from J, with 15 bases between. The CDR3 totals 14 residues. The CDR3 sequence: CASRSTSLLNEQFF. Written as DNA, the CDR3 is TGTGCCAGCAGGTCGACTAGTTTACTCAATGAGCAGTTCTTC.

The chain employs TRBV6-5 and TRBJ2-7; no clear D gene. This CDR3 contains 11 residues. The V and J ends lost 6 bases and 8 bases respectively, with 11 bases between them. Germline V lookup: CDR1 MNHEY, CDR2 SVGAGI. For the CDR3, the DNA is TGTGCCAGCAGAAAAAACAGACAGCAGTACTTC. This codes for CASRKNRQQYF.

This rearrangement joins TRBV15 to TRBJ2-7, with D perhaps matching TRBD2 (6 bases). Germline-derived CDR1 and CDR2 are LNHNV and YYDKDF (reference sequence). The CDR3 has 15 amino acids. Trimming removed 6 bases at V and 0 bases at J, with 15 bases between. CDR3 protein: CATRPGTAGSYEQYF. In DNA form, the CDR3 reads TGTGCCACCAGACCCGGGACTGCCGGCTCCTACGAGCAGTACTTC.

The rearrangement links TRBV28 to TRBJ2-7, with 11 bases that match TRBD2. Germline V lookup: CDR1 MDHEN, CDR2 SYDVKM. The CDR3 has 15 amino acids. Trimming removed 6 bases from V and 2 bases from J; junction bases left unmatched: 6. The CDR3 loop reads CASSTLAGVPYEQYF. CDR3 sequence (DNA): TGTGCCAGCAGCACACTAGCGGGAGTCCCCTACGAGCAGTACTTC.

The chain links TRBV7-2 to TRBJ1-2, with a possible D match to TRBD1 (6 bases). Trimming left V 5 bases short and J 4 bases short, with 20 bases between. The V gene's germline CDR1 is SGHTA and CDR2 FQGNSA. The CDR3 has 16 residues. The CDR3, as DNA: TGTGCCAGCAGCCCAAGATTCCTTCAGGGGTCCTATGGCTACACCTTC. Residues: CASSPRFLQGSYGYTF. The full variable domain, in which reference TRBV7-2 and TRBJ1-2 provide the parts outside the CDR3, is GAGVSQSPSNKVTEKGKDVELRCDPISGHTALYWYRQSLGQGLEFLIYFQGNSAPDKSGLPSDRFSAERTGGSVSTLTIQRTQQEDSAVYLCASSPRFLQGSYGYTFGSGTRLTVV.

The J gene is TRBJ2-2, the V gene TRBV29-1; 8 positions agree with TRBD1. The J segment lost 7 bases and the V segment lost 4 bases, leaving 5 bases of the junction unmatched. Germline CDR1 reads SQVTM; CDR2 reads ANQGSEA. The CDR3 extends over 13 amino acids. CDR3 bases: TGCAGCGTTGGAACAGGGGGAGTCGGGGAGCTGTTTTTT. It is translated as CSVGTGGVGELFF.

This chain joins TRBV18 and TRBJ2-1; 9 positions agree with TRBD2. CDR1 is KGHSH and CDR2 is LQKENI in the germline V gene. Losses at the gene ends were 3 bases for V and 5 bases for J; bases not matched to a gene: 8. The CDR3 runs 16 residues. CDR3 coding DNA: TGTGCCAGCTCACCCTTTTCCGGGACTAGCAACAATGAGCAGTTCTTC. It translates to CASSPFSGTSNNEQFF.

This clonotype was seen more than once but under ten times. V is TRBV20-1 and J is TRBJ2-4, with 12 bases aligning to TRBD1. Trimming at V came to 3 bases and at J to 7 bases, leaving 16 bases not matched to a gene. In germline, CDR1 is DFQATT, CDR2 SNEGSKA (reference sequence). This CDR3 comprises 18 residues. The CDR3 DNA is TGCAGTGCTAGCCCAGCCGAGGGAGGGACAGGGGGCAGGAACATTCAGTACTTC. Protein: CSASPAEGGTGGRNIQYF.

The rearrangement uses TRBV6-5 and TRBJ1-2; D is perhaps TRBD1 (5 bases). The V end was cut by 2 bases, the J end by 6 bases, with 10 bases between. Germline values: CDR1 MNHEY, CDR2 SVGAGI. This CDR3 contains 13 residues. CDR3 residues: CASSYRAGNGYTF. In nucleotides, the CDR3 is TGTGCCAGCAGTTACAGGGCAGGGAATGGCTACACCTTC.

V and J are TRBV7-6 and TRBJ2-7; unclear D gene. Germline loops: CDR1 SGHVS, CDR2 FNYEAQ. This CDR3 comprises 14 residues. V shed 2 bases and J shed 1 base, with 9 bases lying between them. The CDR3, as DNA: TGTGCCAGCAGCTTAAAGGCGGAGTCCTACGAGCAGTACTTC. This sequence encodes CASSLKAESYEQYF.

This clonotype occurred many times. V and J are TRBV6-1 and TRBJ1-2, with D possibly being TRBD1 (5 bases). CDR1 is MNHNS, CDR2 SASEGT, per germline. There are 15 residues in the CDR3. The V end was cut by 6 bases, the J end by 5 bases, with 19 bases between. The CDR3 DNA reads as TGTGCCAGCAGCCTAGGACTAGAGGGGTTATATGGCTACACCTTC. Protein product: CASSLGLEGLYGYTF.

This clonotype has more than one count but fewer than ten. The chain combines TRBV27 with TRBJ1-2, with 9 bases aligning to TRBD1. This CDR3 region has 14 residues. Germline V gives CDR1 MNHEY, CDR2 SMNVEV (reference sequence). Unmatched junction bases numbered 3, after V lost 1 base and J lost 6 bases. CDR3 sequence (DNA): TGTGCCAGCAGTTTATTAGGGACAGGGAATGGCTACACCTTC. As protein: CASSLLGTGNGYTF.

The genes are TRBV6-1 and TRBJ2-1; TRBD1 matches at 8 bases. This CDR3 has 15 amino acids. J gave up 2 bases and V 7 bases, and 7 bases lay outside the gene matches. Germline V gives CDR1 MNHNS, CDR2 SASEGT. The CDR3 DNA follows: TGTGCCAGCAACCGGGACAGGTGGCCCTACAATGAGCAGTTCTTC. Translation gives CASNRDRWPYNEQFF.

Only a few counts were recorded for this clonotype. The CDR3 region has the DNA TGCAGTGCTAGGACAGGGGAGGGTCAGCCCCAGCATTTT. It is translated as CSARTGEGQPQHF. The chain links TRBV20-1 to TRBJ1-5; 8 positions agree with TRBD1. The CDR3 spans 13 residues. From germline, CDR1 is DFQATT and CDR2 SNEGSKA (reference sequence). V lost 3 bases to trimming and J lost 6 bases; unmatched junction nucleotides: 4.

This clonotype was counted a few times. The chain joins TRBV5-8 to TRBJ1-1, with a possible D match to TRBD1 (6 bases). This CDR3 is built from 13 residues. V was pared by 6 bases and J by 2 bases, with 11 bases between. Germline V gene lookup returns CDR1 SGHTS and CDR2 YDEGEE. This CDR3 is CASNTGFNTEAFF. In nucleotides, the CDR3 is TGTGCCAGCAATACAGGGTTCAACACTGAAGCTTTCTTT.

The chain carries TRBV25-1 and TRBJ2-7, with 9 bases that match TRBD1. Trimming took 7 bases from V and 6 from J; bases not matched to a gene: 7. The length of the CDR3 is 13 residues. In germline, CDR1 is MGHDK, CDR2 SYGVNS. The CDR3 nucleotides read TGTGCCAGCACCATCGGGACAGGGATCGAGCAGTACTTC. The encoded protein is CASTIGTGIEQYF.